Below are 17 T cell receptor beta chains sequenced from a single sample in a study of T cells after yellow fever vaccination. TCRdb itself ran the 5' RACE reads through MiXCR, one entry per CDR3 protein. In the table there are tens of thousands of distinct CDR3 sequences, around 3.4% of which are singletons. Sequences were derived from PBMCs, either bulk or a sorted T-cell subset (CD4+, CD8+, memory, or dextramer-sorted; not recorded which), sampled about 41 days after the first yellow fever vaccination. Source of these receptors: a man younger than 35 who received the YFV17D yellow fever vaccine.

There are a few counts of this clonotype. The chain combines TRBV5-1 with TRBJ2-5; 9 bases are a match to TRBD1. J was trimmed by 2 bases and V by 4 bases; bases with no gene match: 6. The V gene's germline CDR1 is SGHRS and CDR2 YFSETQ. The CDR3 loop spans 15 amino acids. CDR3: CASSRGTGRQETQYF. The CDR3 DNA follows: TGCGCCAGCAGCCGCGGGACAGGGCGGCAAGAGACCCAGTACTTC.

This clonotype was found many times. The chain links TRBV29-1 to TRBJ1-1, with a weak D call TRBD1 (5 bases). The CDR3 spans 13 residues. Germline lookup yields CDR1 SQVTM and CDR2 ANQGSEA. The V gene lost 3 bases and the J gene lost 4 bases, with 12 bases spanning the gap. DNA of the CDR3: TGCAGCGTTGAGCGGGGCCCGGGCACTGAAGCTTTCTTT. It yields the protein CSVERGPGTEAFF.

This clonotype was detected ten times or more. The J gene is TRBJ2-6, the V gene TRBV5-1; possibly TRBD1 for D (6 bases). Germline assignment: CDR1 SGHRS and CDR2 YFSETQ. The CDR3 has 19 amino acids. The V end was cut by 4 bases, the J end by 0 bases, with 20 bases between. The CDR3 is CASSLIPPGHISGANVLTF. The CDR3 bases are TGCGCCAGCAGCCTTATACCCCCGGGACACATCTCTGGGGCCAACGTCCTGACTTTC.

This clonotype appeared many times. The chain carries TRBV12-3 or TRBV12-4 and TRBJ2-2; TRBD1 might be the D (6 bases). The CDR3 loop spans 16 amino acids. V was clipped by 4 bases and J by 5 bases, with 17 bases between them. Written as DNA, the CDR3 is TGTGCCAGCAGTTACCAGCAGGGGTCATGGACCGGGGAGCTGTTTTTT. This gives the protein CASSYQQGSWTGELFF.

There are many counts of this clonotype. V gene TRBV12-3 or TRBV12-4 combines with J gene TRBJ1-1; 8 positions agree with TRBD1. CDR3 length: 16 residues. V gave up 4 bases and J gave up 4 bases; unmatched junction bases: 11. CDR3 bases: TGTGCCAGCAGTTACTACGCCGGGACAGGCGGCACTGAAGCTTTCTTT. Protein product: CASSYYAGTGGTEAFF.

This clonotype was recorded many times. This chain's CDR3 is CASRPGGGSSYNEQFF. As DNA, the CDR3 is TGCGCCAGCAGGCCGGGGGGGGGAAGCTCCTACAATGAGCAGTTCTTC. The rearrangement uses TRBV5-1 and TRBJ2-1; 8 bases map to TRBD2. Trimming took 5 bases from V and 0 from J; bases not matched to a gene: 7. Germline CDR1 and CDR2: SGHRS and YFSETQ. The CDR3 runs to 16 residues.

The CDR3 reads CAFCPPLRLAGALGTQYF. The CDR3 DNA reads as TGTGCCTTCTGTCCCCCACTTCGACTAGCGGGGGCCCTAGGGACGCAGTATTTT. This chain connects TRBV2 to TRBJ2-3, with 12 positions matching TRBD2. The CDR3 contains 18 residues. Germline trimming cut 11 bases from V and 9 bases from J; bases unmatched to any gene: 24. Germline V gene lookup returns CDR1 SNHLY and CDR2 FYNNEI.

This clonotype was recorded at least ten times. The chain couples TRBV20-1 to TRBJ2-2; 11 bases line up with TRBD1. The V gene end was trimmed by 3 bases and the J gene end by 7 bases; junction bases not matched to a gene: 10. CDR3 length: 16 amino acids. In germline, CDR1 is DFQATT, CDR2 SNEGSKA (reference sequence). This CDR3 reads CSARVPGTGGDGELFF. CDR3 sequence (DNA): TGCAGTGCTAGGGTCCCCGGGACAGGGGGAGACGGGGAGCTGTTTTTT.

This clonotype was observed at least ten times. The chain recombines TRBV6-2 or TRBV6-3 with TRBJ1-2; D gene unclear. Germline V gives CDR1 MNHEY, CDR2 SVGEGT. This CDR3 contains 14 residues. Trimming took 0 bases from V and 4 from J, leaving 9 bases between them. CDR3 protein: CASSYSADPYGYTF. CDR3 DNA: TGTGCCAGCAGTTACTCGGCGGACCCCTATGGCTACACCTTC.

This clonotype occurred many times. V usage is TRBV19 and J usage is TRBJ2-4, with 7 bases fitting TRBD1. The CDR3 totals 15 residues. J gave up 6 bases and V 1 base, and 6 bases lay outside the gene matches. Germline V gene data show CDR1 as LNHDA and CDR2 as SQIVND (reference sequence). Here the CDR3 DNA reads TGTGCCAGTAGTATAGGTGAGGGGGCAGGAAACATTCAGTACTTC. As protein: CASSIGEGAGNIQYF.

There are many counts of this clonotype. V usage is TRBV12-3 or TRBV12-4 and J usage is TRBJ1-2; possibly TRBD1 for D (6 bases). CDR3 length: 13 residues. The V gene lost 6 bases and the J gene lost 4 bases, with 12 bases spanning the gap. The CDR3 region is CASSPQGFYGYTF. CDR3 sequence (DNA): TGTGCCAGCAGCCCCCAGGGGTTCTATGGCTACACCTTC.

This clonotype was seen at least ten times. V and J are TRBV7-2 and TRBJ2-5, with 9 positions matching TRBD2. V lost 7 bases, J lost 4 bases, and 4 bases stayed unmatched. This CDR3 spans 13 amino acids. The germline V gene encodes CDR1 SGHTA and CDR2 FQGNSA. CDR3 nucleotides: TGTGCCAGCAAGGTAGCGGGGGCAGAGACCCAGTACTTC. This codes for CASKVAGAETQYF.

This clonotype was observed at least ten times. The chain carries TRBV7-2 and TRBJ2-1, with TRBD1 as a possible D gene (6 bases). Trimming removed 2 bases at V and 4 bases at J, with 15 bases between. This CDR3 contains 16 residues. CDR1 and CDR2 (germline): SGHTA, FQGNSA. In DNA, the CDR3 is TGTGCCAGCAGCTTACGGGCCGGGCAGGGGTACAATGAGCAGTTCTTC. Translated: CASSLRAGQGYNEQFF.

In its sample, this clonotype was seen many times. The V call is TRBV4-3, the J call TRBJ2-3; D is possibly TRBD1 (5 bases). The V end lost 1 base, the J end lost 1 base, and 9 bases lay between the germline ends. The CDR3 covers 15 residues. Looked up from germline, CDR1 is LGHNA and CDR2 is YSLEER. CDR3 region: CASSQVTGRTDTQYF. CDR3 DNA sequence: TGCGCCAGCAGCCAAGTTACAGGCCGCACAGATACGCAGTATTTT.

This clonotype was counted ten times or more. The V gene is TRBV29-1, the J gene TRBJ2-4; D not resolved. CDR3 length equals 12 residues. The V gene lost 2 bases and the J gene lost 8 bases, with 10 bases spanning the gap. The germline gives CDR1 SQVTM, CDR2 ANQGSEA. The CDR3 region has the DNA TGCAGCGTTGAACAAGGGTCTGACATTCAGTACTTC. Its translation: CSVEQGSDIQYF.

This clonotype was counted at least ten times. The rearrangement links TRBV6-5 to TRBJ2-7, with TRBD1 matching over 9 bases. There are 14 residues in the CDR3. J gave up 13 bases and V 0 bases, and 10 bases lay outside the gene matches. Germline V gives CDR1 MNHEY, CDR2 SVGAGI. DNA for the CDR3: TGTGCCAGCAGTTACTCGAAGAGGACAGGGGCCGCTTACTTC. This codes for CASSYSKRTGAAYF.

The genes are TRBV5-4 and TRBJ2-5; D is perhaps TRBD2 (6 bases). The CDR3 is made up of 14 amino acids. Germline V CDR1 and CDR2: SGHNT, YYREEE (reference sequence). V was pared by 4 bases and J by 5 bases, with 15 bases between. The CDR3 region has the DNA TGTGCCAGCAGCCGCCGCGGGGAGGCGGAGACCCAGTACTTC. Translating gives CASSRRGEAETQYF.